Below are 25 T cell receptor beta chains sequenced from a single sample in a study of a mutant IDH1 vaccine in newly diagnosed glioma. Profiling relied on immunoSEQ multiplex PCR, and the TCRdb table lists in-frame clones only, not all of them. This table holds 100,000 to 150,000 clones, roughly 78% found once. Noted time point: week 11, during vaccination. The investigators gave 300 ug of mutant IDH1 20-mer peptide in each vaccine dose, together with topical imiquimod. Their specific antigens are unknown. The material sequenced was PBMCs, taken from a glioma patient whose treatment included an IDH1 peptide vaccine. The receptors shown here come from a man aged 40-49 years with glioma.

The chain recombines TRBV28 with TRBJ2-3; D call uncertain. The germline CDR1 and CDR2 sequences are MDHEN and SYDVKM. There are 12 residues in the CDR3. V gave up 5 bases and J gave up 5 bases, with 8 bases separating them. In nucleotides, the CDR3 is TGTGCCAGCAGTGTATATAAAGATACGCAGTATTTT. It translates to CASSVYKDTQYF.

With respect to this clone: One junction end does not reproduce the germline sequence, and a read error may be involved. In DNA, the CDR3 is TGTGCTAGCAGCCCCCTCGGCGGGGCTACAGATACGCAGTATTTT. Translation: CASSPLGGATDTQYF. The genes are TRBV7-7 and TRBJ2-3, with D maybe TRBD2 (6 bases). The length of the CDR3 is 15 residues. Per the germline V gene, CDR1 is SSHAT and CDR2 is FNYEAQ (reference sequence).

The V call is TRBV19, the J call TRBJ2-3; 8 bases are shared with TRBD2. V lost 5 bases and J lost 2; bases outside the gene matches: 9. Germline CDR1 reads LNHDA; CDR2 reads SQIVND (reference sequence). The CDR3 covers 16 residues. The CDR3, as DNA: TGTGCCAGTAGTCGAAAAGCGGGGGTACCCACAGATACGCAGTATTTT. This encodes CASSRKAGVPTDTQYF.

The rearrangement uses TRBV6-6 and TRBJ2-5; TRBD1 matches 7 bases. Germline trimming cut 6 bases from V and 1 base from J; bases unmatched to any gene: 8. The CDR3 length is 15 residues. Germline loops: CDR1 MNHNY, CDR2 SVGAGI (reference sequence). This chain's CDR3 is CASSRDRVGQETQYF. The CDR3, as DNA: TGTGCCAGCAGCCGCGACAGGGTGGGCCAAGAGACCCAGTACTTC.

This clone was seen a handful of times. The rearrangement joins TRBV12-5 to TRBJ2-7, with 9 bases aligning to TRBD1. V trimming: 4 bases; J trimming: 7 bases; junction bases outside the gene matches: 8. The CDR3 spans 14 residues. CDR1 and CDR2 from the germline V gene are LGHNT and FRNRAP. The CDR3 nucleotides are TGTGCTAGTGGTTGGCCCTCGACAGGGGGGGAGCAGTACTTC. Its protein is CASGWPSTGGEQYF.

This clone was seen more than once but under ten times. The V and J genes are TRBV19 and TRBJ1-2, with D possibly being TRBD1 (5 bases). Trimming removed 4 bases at V and 4 bases at J, with 13 bases between. This CDR3 has 14 residues. The V gene's germline CDR1 is LNHDA and CDR2 SQIVND (reference sequence). CDR3 bases: TGTGCCAGTAGTAGGGCAGGGCAGTCCTATGGCTACACCTTC. This translates into CASSRAGQSYGYTF. The variable domain in full, with the rest retrieved from reference TRBV19 and TRBJ1-2, is DGGITQSPKYLFRKEGQNVTLSCEQNLNHDAMYWYRQDPGQGLRLIYYSQIVNDFQKGDIAEGYSVSREKKESFPLTVTSAQKNPTAFYLCASSRAGQSYGYTFGSGTRLTVV.

CDR3 region: CASSGGLAGYEQYF. For the CDR3, the DNA is TGTGCCAGCAGCGGCGGACTAGCAGGCTACGAGCAGTACTTC. The chain employs TRBV9 and TRBJ2-7, with 8 bases identical to TRBD2. The ends lost 3 bases at V and 3 bases at J; junction bases unmatched: 5. This CDR3 spans 14 amino acids. CDR1 and CDR2 from the germline V gene are SGDLS and YYNGEE. The variable domain in full, with the rest retrieved from reference TRBV9 and TRBJ2-7, is DSGVTQTPKHLITATGQRVTLRCSPRSGDLSVYWYQQSLDQGLQFLIQYYNGEERAKGNILERFSAQQFPDLHSELNLSSLELGDSALYFCASSGGLAGYEQYFGPGTRLTVT.

The V and J genes are TRBV9 and TRBJ2-5, with D hard to call. V lost 0 bases and J 5 bases, leaving 20 bases between the germline ends. The CDR3 loop spans 17 amino acids. CDR1 is SGDLS and CDR2 is YYNGEE in the germline V gene. The CDR3 region has the DNA TGTGCCAGCAGCGTAGGCACCTTGTCAGGCGGCCGGGAGACCCAGTACTTC. Amino acids: CASSVGTLSGGRETQYF.

This clone was recorded once. The V gene is TRBV5-4, the J gene TRBJ2-1; maybe TRBD2 (5 bases). Trimming shortened V by 4 bases and J by 3 bases, and 11 bases separated the two germline ends. Germline V gives CDR1 SGHNT, CDR2 YYREEE (reference sequence). The CDR3 runs 14 residues. This CDR3 reads CASSTVLDYNEQFF. The CDR3 DNA follows: TGTGCCAGCAGCACAGTACTAGACTACAATGAGCAGTTCTTC.

The sample holds a few counts of this clone. This rearrangement joins TRBV29-1 to TRBJ1-5; TRBD1 aligns across 7 bases. Germline V gene sequence: CDR1 SQVTM, CDR2 ANQGSEA. The CDR3 has 13 amino acids. The junction had 8 bases not matched to a gene; V was cut back by 7 bases and J by 5 bases. The CDR3 sequence: CSAKQGIDQPQHF. The CDR3 DNA reads as TGCAGCGCCAAACAGGGGATCGATCAGCCCCAGCATTTT.

The V call is TRBV10-3, the J call TRBJ2-3; D is unresolved. Germline CDR1 reads ENHRY; CDR2 reads SYGVKD. The CDR3 runs to 13 residues. Trimming removed 0 bases at V and 3 bases at J, with 4 bases between. CDR3 DNA sequence: TGTGCCATCAGTGAGTCGGGGACAGATACGCAGTATTTT. This gives the protein CAISESGTDTQYF.

This chain joins TRBV6-5 and TRBJ2-3; 10 bases line up with TRBD2. CDR3 length: 16 amino acids. V lost 2 bases and J lost 4; bases outside the gene matches: 6. Germline V lookup: CDR1 MNHEY, CDR2 SVGAGI. The CDR3 spells CASSYRTSGYPDTQYF. CDR3 DNA: TGTGCCAGCAGTTACCGGACTAGCGGCTACCCAGATACGCAGTATTTT.

The gene calls are TRBV7-3 and TRBJ2-1; 7 bases agree with TRBD2. CDR1 and CDR2 (germline): SGHTA, FQGTGA. The CDR3 is made up of 15 amino acids. V was clipped by 2 bases and J by 6 bases; unmatched bases: 7. The CDR3 sequence: CASSLGASGFNEQFF. The CDR3 nucleotides read TGTGCCAGCAGCTTAGGGGCTAGCGGCTTCAATGAGCAGTTCTTC.

This chain joins TRBV9 and TRBJ1-1, with a weak D call TRBD1 (5 bases). The germline CDR1 and CDR2 sequences are SGDLS and YYNGEE. This CDR3 has 16 residues. Trimming removed 0 bases from V and 1 base from J, with 13 bases in between. In nucleotides, the CDR3 is TGTGCCAGCAGCGTAGAATTTTCCAGGGCGAACACTGAAGCTTTCTTT. This gives the protein CASSVEFSRANTEAFF. Using reference TRBV9 and TRBJ1-1 for the parts outside the CDR3, the full variable domain is DSGVTQTPKHLITATGQRVTLRCSPRSGDLSVYWYQQSLDQGLQFLIQYYNGEERAKGNILERFSAQQFPDLHSELNLSSLELGDSALYFCASSVEFSRANTEAFFGQGTRLTVV.

The chain uses TRBV30 and TRBJ2-6; 8 positions agree with TRBD2. CDR1 GTSNPN and CDR2 SVGIG come from the germline V gene (reference sequence). This CDR3 spans 18 amino acids. Trimming removed 3 bases from V and 0 bases from J; junction bases left unmatched: 10. CDR3 amino acids: CAWSVARGADSGANVLTF. CDR3 coding DNA: TGTGCCTGGAGCGTTGCGCGGGGGGCCGACTCTGGGGCCAACGTCCTGACTTTC. The full variable domain, rest sourced from reference TRBV30 and TRBJ2-6, is SQTIHQWPATLVQPVGSPLSLECTVEGTSNPNLYWYRQAAGRGLQLLFYSVGIGQISSEVPQNLSASRPQDRQFILSSKKLLLSDSGFYLCAWSVARGADSGANVLTFGAGSRLTVL.

This chain uses TRBV5-4 with TRBJ2-1, with D maybe TRBD1 (5 bases). Looked up from germline, CDR1 is SGHNT and CDR2 is YYREEE (reference sequence). V was pared by 4 bases and J by 8 bases, with 10 bases between. The CDR3 has 12 residues. This chain's CDR3 is CASSLDKYEQFF. DNA for the CDR3: TGTGCCAGCAGCCTGGACAAGTATGAGCAGTTCTTC.

This chain uses TRBV6-6 with TRBJ2-7, with D perhaps given as TRBD1 or TRBD2 (5 bases each). Germline loops: CDR1 MNHNY, CDR2 SVGAGI (reference sequence). The CDR3 is 12 residues long. V was shortened by 8 bases and J by 0 bases, with 8 bases between the two germline ends. The CDR3 loop is CASSGPSYEQYF. The CDR3 DNA reads TGTGCCAGCTCGGGACCCTCCTACGAGCAGTACTTC.

The V gene is TRBV7-6, the J gene TRBJ2-3; D might be TRBD2 (5 bases). This CDR3 region has 18 residues. Germline values: CDR1 SGHVS, CDR2 FNYEAQ. Trimming left V 6 bases short and J 0 bases short, with 22 bases between. The CDR3 DNA reads as TGTGCCAGCAGTCGAGAGGGAGCTAGACCCTTAAGCACAGATACGCAGTATTTT. This encodes CASSREGARPLSTDTQYF.

The J gene is TRBJ2-7, the V gene TRBV7-2; D might be TRBD1 or TRBD2, each matching 6 bases. CDR3 length: 15 residues. Trimming shortened V by 5 bases and J by 0 bases, and 14 bases separated the two germline ends. CDR1 and CDR2 (germline): SGHTA, FQGNSA. The CDR3 spells CASSPGAGTSYEQYF. The CDR3 DNA reads as TGTGCCAGCAGCCCAGGGGCGGGAACCTCCTACGAGCAGTACTTC.

This sequence joins TRBV5-1 and TRBJ1-6, with D perhaps TRBD1 (5 bases). Germline assignment: CDR1 SGHRS and CDR2 YFSETQ. This CDR3 comprises 14 residues. Trimming removed 0 bases at V and 7 bases at J, with 8 bases between. The CDR3 here is CASSLGGVNSPLHF. CDR3 in DNA: TGCGCCAGCAGCTTGGGAGGGGTGAATTCACCCCTCCACTTT.

The V call is TRBV5-1, the J call TRBJ1-1; no firm D call. There are 15 residues in the CDR3. The germline gives CDR1 SGHRS, CDR2 YFSETQ. Trimming cost V 0 bases and J 4 bases, with 13 bases left between them. The CDR3 DNA follows: TGCGCCAGCAGCTTGGGAGGAGGATGGGGCACTGAAGCTTTCTTT. Translated: CASSLGGGWGTEAFF.

This clone was picked up a small number of times. The rearrangement joins TRBV28 to TRBJ1-5, with no clear D. The CDR3 contains 14 residues. The germline V and J ends were trimmed by 6 bases and 2 bases, with 11 bases remaining between them. Germline V CDR1 and CDR2: MDHEN, SYDVKM. The CDR3 coding sequence is TGTGCCAGCAGCAGGACTCACCGCAATCAGCCCCAGCATTTT. Translation gives CASSRTHRNQPQHF.

The V gene is TRBV27, the J gene TRBJ2-3; TRBD1 might be the D (6 bases). Germline assignment: CDR1 MNHEY and CDR2 SMNVEV (reference sequence). Deletions cut 3 bases from V and 4 bases from J, with 14 bases between. This CDR3 has 15 residues. CDR3 DNA: TGTGCCAGCAGTTTTCTTAGGGGGATGGCAGATACGCAGTATTTT. Its protein product is CASSFLRGMADTQYF.

The V call is TRBV7-2, the J call TRBJ2-3; D remains unclear. The germline V gene encodes CDR1 SGHTA and CDR2 FQGNSA. The CDR3 is 15 residues long. Trimming took off 1 base at V and 0 bases at J, with 8 bases between the two ends. DNA for the CDR3: TGTGCCAGCAGCTTAGTCCCTGGGAGCACAGATACGCAGTATTTT. Its protein product is CASSLVPGSTDTQYF.

The chain recombines TRBV7-9 with TRBJ1-2, with D possibly TRBD1 on 5 matching bases. This CDR3 has 13 amino acids. From germline, CDR1 is SEHNR and CDR2 FQNEAQ (reference sequence). V shed 7 bases and J shed 5 bases, with 14 bases lying between them. This CDR3 reads CASTLAGIYGYTF. As DNA, the CDR3 is TGTGCCAGCACACTTGCAGGGATTTATGGCTACACCTTC.